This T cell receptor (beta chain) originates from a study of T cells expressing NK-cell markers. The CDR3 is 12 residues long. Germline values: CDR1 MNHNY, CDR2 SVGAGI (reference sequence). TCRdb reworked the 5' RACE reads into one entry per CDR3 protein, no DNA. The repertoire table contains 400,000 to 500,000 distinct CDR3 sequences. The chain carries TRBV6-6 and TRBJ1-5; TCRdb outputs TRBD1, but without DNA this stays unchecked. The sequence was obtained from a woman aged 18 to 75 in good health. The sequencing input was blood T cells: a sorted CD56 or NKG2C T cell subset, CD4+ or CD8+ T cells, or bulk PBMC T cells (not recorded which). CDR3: CASRGKGMSQHF.